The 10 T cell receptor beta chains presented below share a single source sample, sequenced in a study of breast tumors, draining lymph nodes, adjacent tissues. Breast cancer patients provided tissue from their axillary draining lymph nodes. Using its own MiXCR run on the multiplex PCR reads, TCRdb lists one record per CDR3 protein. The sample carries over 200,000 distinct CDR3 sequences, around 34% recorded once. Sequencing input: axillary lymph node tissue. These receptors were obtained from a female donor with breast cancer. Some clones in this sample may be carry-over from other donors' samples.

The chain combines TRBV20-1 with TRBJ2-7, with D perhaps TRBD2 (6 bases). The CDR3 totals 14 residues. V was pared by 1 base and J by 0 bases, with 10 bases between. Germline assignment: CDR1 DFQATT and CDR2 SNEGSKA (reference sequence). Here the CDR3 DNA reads TGCAGTGCTAGAGGGGCGGGAAACTCCTACGAGCAGTACTTC. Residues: CSARGAGNSYEQYF.

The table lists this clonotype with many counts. DNA for the CDR3: TGTGCCTGGAGAGGCAGGGTGTACGAGCAGTACTTC. As protein: CAWRGRVYEQYF. V usage is TRBV30 and J usage is TRBJ2-7, with TRBD1 as a possible D gene (5 bases). Trimming left V 3 bases short and J 4 bases short, with 10 bases between. This CDR3 spans 12 amino acids. CDR1 is GTSNPN, CDR2 SVGIG, per germline (reference sequence).

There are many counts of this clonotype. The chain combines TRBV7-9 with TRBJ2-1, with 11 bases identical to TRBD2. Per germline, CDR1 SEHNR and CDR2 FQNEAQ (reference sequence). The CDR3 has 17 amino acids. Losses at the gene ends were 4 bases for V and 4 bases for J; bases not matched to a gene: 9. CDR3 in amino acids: CASSSSGTSGRYNEQFF. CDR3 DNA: TGTGCCAGCAGCTCCTCCGGGACTAGCGGACGTTACAATGAGCAGTTCTTC. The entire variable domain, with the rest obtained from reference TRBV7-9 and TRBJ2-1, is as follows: DTGVSQNPRHKITKRGQNVTFRCDPISEHNRLYWYRQTLGQGPEFLTYFQNEAQLEKSRLLSDRFSAERPKGSFSTLEIQRTEQGDSAMYLCASSSSGTSGRYNEQFFGPGTRLTVL.

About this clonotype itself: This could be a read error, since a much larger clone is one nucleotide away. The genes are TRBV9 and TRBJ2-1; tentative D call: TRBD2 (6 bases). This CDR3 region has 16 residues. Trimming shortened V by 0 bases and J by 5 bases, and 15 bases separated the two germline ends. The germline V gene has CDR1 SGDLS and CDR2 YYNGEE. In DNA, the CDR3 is TGTGCCAGCAGCGTAGCTAAACTAGCTTTCCACAATGAGCAGTTCTTC. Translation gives CASSVAKLAFHNEQFF.

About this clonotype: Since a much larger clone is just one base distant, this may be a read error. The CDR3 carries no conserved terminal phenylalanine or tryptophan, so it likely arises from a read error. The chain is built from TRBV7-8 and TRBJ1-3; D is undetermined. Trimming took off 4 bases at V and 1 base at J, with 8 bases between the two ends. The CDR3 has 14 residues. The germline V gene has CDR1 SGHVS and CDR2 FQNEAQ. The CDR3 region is CASSSLLSGNTIYL. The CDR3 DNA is TGTGCCAGCAGCTCCCTCTTGTCTGGAAACACCATATATCTT.

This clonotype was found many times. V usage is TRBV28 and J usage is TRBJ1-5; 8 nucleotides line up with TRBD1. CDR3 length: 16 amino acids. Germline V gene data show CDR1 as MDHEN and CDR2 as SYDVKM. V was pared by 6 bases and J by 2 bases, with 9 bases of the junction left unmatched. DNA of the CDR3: TGTGCCAGCAGGTTGACCTCAGGGGGCGGCAATCAGCCCCAGCATTTT. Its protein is CASRLTSGGGNQPQHF.

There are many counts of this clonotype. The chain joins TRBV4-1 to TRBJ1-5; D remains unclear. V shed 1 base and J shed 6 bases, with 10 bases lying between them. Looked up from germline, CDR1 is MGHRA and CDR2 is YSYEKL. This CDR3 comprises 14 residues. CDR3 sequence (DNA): TGCGCCAGCAGCCAAGGGACCGAGGCTCAGCCCCAGCATTTT. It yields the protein CASSQGTEAQPQHF.

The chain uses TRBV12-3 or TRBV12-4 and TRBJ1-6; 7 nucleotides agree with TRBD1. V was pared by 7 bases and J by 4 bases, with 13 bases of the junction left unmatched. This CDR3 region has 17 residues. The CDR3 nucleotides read TGTGCCAGCACCTTAGCGGGCCAACAGGGGTATAATTCACCCCTCCACTTT. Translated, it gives CASTLAGQQGYNSPLHF.

The CDR3 reads CASSATGETNEKLFF. CDR3 sequence (DNA): TGTGCCAGCAGCGCGACAGGAGAAACTAATGAAAAACTGTTTTTT. The chain is built from TRBV5-5 and TRBJ1-4; D possibly corresponds to TRBD1 (6 bases). The germline CDR1 and CDR2 sequences are SGHKS and YYEKEE (reference sequence). The CDR3 covers 15 residues. The ends were cut back, 4 bases at V and 1 base at J, with 11 bases in the middle.

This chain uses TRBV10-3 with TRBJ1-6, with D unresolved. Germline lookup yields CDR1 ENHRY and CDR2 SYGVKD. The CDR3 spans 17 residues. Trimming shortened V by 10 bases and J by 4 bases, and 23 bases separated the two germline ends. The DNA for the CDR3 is TGTGCCAGCAGCGTAGTCGTAAGAGCACAGTATAATTCACCCCTCCACTTT. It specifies CASSVVVRAQYNSPLHF.